Each of the 19 T cell receptor beta chains below was sequenced from the same sample in a study of blood T cell repertoires in COVID-19. The method was immunoSEQ multiplex PCR; TCRdb's version includes in-frame clones alone and lacks a portion of them. The sample contains about 170,000 clones, around 84% of which appear only once. The sequencing sample was made of peripheral blood. The receptors derive from a man between 60 and 75 years old with COVID-19, enrolled during active disease.

The V and J genes are TRBV15 and TRBJ1-2; 7 bases match TRBD1. J was trimmed by 7 bases and V by 0 bases; bases with no gene match: 8. The CDR3 spans 15 residues. The V gene's germline CDR1 is LNHNV and CDR2 YYDKDF (reference sequence). The CDR3 is CATSRDVVGGSGYTF. As DNA, the CDR3 is TGTGCCACCAGCAGAGATGTTGTAGGGGGCTCTGGCTACACCTTC.

The V and J genes are TRBV3-1 (or the pseudogene TRBV3-2) and TRBJ2-2; 7 bases fit TRBD2. The V and J ends lost 4 bases and 7 bases, in that order; junction bases with no gene match: 6. CDR1 and CDR2 from the germline V gene are LGHDT and YNNKEL (reference sequence). CDR3 size: 14 residues. The CDR3 DNA reads as TGTGCCAGCAGCCTGGGACTATCAAACGGGGAGCTGTTTTTT. Protein product: CASSLGLSNGELFF.

J is TRBJ1-5 and V is TRBV6-2 or TRBV6-3, with TRBD1 as a possible D gene (6 bases). The CDR3 contains 15 residues. Germline CDR1 and CDR2: MNHEY and SVGEGT. The V gene lost 6 bases and the J gene lost 4 bases, with 16 bases spanning the gap. The CDR3 DNA is TGTGCCAGCAGCAAGATTCCGGGACAAAATCAGCCCCAGCATTTT. Amino acid sequence: CASSKIPGQNQPQHF.

The chain uses TRBV28 and TRBJ1-1; 7 nucleotides agree with TRBD1. The germline CDR1 and CDR2 sequences are MDHEN and SYDVKM. The CDR3 covers 12 residues. J gave up 8 bases and V 2 bases, and 2 bases lay outside the gene matches. The CDR3 protein is CASSLGQVEAFF. CDR3 coding DNA: TGTGCCAGCAGTTTAGGACAGGTGGAAGCTTTCTTT.

V gene TRBV5-5 combines with J gene TRBJ1-1, with TRBD1 identical over 10 bases. CDR3 size: 15 residues. J gave up 1 base and V 4 bases, and 4 bases lay outside the gene matches. Germline CDR1 and CDR2: SGHKS and YYEKEE (reference sequence). CDR3 sequence reads: CASSPRTGGNTEAFF. Here the CDR3 DNA reads TGTGCCAGCAGCCCCCGGACAGGGGGGAACACTGAAGCTTTCTTT.

In this sample, this clone turned up once. The chain employs TRBV9 and TRBJ2-7, with TRBD1 matching over 8 bases. After removal of 0 bases from V and 5 bases from J, the junction contained 4 bases not matched to a gene. Looked up from germline, CDR1 is SGDLS and CDR2 is YYNGEE. The CDR3 sequence is 14 residues long. The CDR3 reads CASSVGGTGNEQYF. The CDR3 nucleotides are TGTGCCAGCAGCGTAGGAGGGACAGGTAACGAGCAGTACTTC.

This rearrangement joins TRBV28 to TRBJ1-3; D is possibly TRBD1 (6 bases). Germline V gives CDR1 MDHEN, CDR2 SYDVKM. The CDR3 consists of 16 residues. Trimming removed 1 base from V and 6 bases from J, with 16 bases in between. The CDR3 region has the DNA TGTGCCAGCAGTTTATACTCCGACAGGTACCTAAACACCATATATTTT. It codes for CASSLYSDRYLNTIYF.

J is TRBJ2-1 and V is TRBV3-1 (or the pseudogene TRBV3-2), with D unresolved. This CDR3 contains 18 residues. CDR1 is LGHDT and CDR2 is YNNKEL in the germline V gene (reference sequence). With 0 bases removed from V and 0 bases from J, the gap between germline ends came to 15 bases. Here the CDR3 DNA reads TGTGCCAGCAGCCAAGATAGGAGTGGATGCTGCTCCTACAATGAGCAGTTCTTC. Translated: CASSQDRSGCCSYNEQFF.

This clone was observed a few times. The sample holds other DNA sequences that translate to the same CDR3. The chain uses TRBV2 and TRBJ1-2, with TRBD1 matching 12 bases. V lost 4 bases to trimming and J lost 5 bases; unmatched junction nucleotides: 5. There are 15 residues in the CDR3. Germline-derived CDR1 and CDR2 are SNHLY and FYNNEI. The CDR3 DNA is TGTGCCAGCAGTGTTCCGGGACAGGGGGCTTATGGCTACACCTTC. Translated: CASSVPGQGAYGYTF.

This clone occurred once. The chain links TRBV6-5 to TRBJ1-2; D perhaps matches TRBD1 (5 bases). The CDR3 consists of 14 residues. The V gene's germline CDR1 is MNHEY and CDR2 SVGAGI. V was cut by 8 bases and J by 5 bases, with 18 bases left in between. In nucleotides, the CDR3 is TGTGCCAGCGGATCTATGGCAGGGATTTATGGCTACACCTTC. This sequence encodes CASGSMAGIYGYTF.

The genes are TRBV6-6 and TRBJ1-5, with 10 bases identical to TRBD1. Per germline, CDR1 MNHNY and CDR2 SVGAGI (reference sequence). After removal of 5 bases from V and 0 bases from J, the junction contained 13 bases not matched to a gene. This CDR3 contains 19 residues. CDR3 sequence reads: CASSPWDRGLVDSNQPQHF. The CDR3 bases are TGTGCCAGCAGTCCATGGGACAGGGGCCTAGTTGATAGCAATCAGCCCCAGCATTTT.

The V and J genes are TRBV18 and TRBJ2-1; TRBD2 matches 10 bases. The germline CDR1 and CDR2 sequences are KGHSH and LQKENI. This CDR3 has 16 residues. The J segment lost 5 bases and the V segment lost 2 bases, leaving 6 bases of the junction unmatched. In DNA form, the CDR3 reads TGTGCCAGCTCACCAGAGTCAGCGGGGGGGAACAATGAGCAGTTCTTC. It is translated as CASSPESAGGNNEQFF.

J is TRBJ2-7 and V is TRBV20-1, with D perhaps TRBD2 (6 bases). Per germline, CDR1 DFQATT and CDR2 SNEGSKA (reference sequence). The V and J ends lost 3 bases and 3 bases respectively, with 15 bases between them. This CDR3 spans 14 amino acids. This chain's CDR3 is CSASMSQGLYEQYF. DNA for the CDR3: TGCAGTGCTAGTATGAGCCAGGGACTCTACGAGCAGTACTTC.

The rearrangement joins TRBV19 to TRBJ2-1; TRBD2 might be the D (6 bases). Germline V gene sequence: CDR1 LNHDA, CDR2 SQIVND (reference sequence). Trimming took 7 bases from V and 5 from J, leaving 12 bases between them. The CDR3 has 13 residues. The CDR3 DNA sequence: TGTGCCAGTAAAAGGGCGGGGAACAATGAGCAGTTCTTC. Translated, it gives CASKRAGNNEQFF.

CDR3 residues: CASSTIGQGFSPLHF. The CDR3 coding sequence is TGTGCCAGCAGTACCATTGGACAGGGTTTCTCACCCCTCCACTTT. This chain joins TRBV6-2 or TRBV6-3 and TRBJ1-6, with 8 positions matching TRBD1. Germline assignment: CDR1 MNHEY and CDR2 SVGEGT. With 5 bases clipped from V and 10 bases from J, the junction kept 10 bases outside the gene matches. The CDR3 runs 15 residues.

The J gene is TRBJ2-1, the V gene TRBV25-1; possible D gene TRBD1, 6 bases. V lost 1 base, J lost 1 base, and 14 bases lay in between. The CDR3 loop spans 17 amino acids. Germline V gene sequence: CDR1 MGHDK, CDR2 SYGVNS. The CDR3 protein is CASSEWEGGGSYNEQFF. The DNA for the CDR3 is TGTGCCAGCAGTGAATGGGAAGGGGGTGGGTCCTACAATGAGCAGTTCTTC. The full variable domain, rest sourced from reference TRBV25-1 and TRBJ2-1, is EADIYQTPRYLVIGTGKKITLECSQTMGHDKMYWYQQDPGMELHLIHYSYGVNSTEKGDLSSESTVSRIRTEHFPLTLESARPSHTSQYLCASSEWEGGGSYNEQFFGPGTRLTVL.

The rearrangement uses TRBV5-1 and TRBJ2-3; a possible D gene is TRBD2 (5 bases). Germline-derived CDR1 and CDR2 are SGHRS and YFSETQ. This CDR3 has 15 amino acids. The V and J ends lost 4 bases and 2 bases respectively, with 14 bases between them. For the CDR3, the DNA is TGCGCCAGCAGCCCCCGAGGGAGCCACACAGATACGCAGTATTTT. Encoded protein: CASSPRGSHTDTQYF.

V gene TRBV7-6 combines with J gene TRBJ2-7; D gene ambiguous. Trimming removed 3 bases at V and 4 bases at J, with 10 bases between. Germline assignment: CDR1 SGHVS and CDR2 FNYEAQ. CDR3 length: 13 amino acids. The DNA of the CDR3 is TGTGCCAGCAGCTTCTCCCGAGATTACGAGCAGTACTTC. The encoded protein is CASSFSRDYEQYF.

The CDR3 DNA reads as TGTGCCAGCAGCGGGTCACTAACTTATAATTCACCCCTCCACTTT. Residues: CASSGSLTYNSPLHF. This rearrangement joins TRBV7-2 to TRBJ1-6; D is undetermined. From germline, CDR1 is SGHTA and CDR2 FQGNSA. The germline V and J ends were trimmed by 5 bases and 4 bases, with 12 bases remaining between them. The CDR3 extends over 15 amino acids.